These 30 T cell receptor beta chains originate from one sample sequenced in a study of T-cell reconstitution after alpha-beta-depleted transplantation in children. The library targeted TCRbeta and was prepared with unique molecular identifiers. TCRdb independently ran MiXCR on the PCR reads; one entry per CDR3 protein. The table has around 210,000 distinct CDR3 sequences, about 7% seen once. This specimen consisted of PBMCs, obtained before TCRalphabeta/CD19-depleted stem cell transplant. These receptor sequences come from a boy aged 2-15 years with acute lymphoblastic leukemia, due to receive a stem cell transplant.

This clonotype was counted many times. CDR3 in DNA: TGTGCCAGCAGTCAGCCGGGTGGGTATGGCTACACCTTC. Translation: CASSQPGGYGYTF. The chain has TRBV28 and TRBJ1-2, with unresolved D. The CDR3 is 13 amino acids. Trimming took 5 bases from V and 5 from J, leaving 12 bases between them. Germline V CDR1 and CDR2: MDHEN, SYDVKM.

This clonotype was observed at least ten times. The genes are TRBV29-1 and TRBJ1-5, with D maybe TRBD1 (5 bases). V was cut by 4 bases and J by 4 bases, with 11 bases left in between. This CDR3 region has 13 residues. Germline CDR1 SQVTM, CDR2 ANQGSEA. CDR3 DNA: TGCAGCGTTGTGGTGGGGGGGAATCAGCCCCAGCATTTT. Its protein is CSVVVGGNQPQHF.

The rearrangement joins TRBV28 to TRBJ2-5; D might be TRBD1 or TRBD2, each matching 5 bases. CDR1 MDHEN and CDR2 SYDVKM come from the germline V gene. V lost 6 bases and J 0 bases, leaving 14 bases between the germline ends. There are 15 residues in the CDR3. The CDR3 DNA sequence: TGTGCCAGCAGCCCCTGGTGGGGGTACCAAGAGACCCAGTACTTC. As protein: CASSPWWGYQETQYF.

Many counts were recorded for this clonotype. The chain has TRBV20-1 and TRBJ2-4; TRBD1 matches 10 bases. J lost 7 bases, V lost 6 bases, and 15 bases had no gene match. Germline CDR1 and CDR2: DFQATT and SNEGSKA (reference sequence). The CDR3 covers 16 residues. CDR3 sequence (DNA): TGCAGTGCCCCATTCCTAATGGACAGGGGGGGGAACATTCAGTACTTC. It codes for CSAPFLMDRGGNIQYF.

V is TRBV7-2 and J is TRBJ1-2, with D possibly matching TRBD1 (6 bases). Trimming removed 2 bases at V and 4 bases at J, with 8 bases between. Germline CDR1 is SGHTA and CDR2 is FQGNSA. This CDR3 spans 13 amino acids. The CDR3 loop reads CASSLQGTYGYTF. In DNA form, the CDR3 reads TGTGCCAGCAGCTTACAGGGGACCTATGGCTACACCTTC.

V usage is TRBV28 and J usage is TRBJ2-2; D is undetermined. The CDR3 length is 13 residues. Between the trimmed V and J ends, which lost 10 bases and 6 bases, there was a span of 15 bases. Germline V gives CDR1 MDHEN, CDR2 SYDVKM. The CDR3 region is CAMGPGFPGELFF. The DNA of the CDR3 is TGTGCCATGGGCCCCGGGTTCCCCGGGGAGCTGTTTTTT.

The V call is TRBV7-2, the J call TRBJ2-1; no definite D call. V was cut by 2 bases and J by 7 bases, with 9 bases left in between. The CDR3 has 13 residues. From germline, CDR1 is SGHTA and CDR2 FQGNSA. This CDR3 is CASSLMGRNEQFF. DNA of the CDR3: TGTGCCAGCAGCTTAATGGGTCGGAATGAGCAGTTCTTC.

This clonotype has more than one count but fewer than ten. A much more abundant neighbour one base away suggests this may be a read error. In DNA, the CDR3 is TGTGCCAGCGGGCGTTATGGTGACGAGCAGTTCTTC. Translation gives CASGRYGDEQFF. The chain uses TRBV6-2 or TRBV6-3 and TRBJ2-1; D is unresolved. The CDR3 sequence is 12 residues long. Germline V gene data show CDR1 as MNHEY and CDR2 as SVGEGT. With 8 bases removed from V and 10 bases from J, the gap between germline ends came to 15 bases.

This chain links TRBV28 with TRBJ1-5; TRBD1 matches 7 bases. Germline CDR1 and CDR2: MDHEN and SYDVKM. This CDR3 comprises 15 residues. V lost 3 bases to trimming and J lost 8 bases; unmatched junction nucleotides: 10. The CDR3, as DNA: TGTGCCAGCAGTTTCCGGAGACAGGGAGGTGAGCCCCAGCATTTT. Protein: CASSFRRQGGEPQHF.

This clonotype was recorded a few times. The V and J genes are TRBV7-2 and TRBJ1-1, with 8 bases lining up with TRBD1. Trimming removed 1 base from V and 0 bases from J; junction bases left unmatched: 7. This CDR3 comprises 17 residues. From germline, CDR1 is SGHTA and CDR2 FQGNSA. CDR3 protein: CASSLGPLGQVNTEAFF. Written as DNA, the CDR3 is TGTGCCAGCAGCTTAGGGCCATTGGGACAGGTGAACACTGAAGCTTTCTTT.

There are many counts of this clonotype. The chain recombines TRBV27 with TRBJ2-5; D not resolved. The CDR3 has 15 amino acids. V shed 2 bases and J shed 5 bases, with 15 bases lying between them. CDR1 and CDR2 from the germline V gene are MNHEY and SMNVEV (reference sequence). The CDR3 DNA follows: TGTGCCAGCAGTTTAAAACCTTGGCTAGTTGAGACCCAGTACTTC. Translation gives CASSLKPWLVETQYF.

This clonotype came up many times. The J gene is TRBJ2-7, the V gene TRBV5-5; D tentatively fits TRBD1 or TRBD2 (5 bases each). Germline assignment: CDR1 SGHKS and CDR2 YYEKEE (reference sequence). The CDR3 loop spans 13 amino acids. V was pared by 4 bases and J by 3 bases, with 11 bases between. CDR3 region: CASSLRESYEQYF. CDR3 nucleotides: TGTGCCAGCAGCCTCAGGGAGAGCTACGAGCAGTACTTC.

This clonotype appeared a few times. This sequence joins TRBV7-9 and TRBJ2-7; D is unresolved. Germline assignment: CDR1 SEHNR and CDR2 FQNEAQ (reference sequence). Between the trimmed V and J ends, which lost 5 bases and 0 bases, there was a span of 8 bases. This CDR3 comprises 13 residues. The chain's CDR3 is CASSPSHSYEQYF. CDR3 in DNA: TGTGCCAGCAGCCCCAGCCACTCCTACGAGCAGTACTTC.

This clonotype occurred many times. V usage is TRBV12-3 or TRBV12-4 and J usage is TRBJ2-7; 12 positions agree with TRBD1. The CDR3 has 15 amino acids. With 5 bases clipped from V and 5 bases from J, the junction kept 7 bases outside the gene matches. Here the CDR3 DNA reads TGTGCCAGCAGTCTCTGGGGGACAGGGGGCAACGAGCAGTACTTC. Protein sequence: CASSLWGTGGNEQYF.

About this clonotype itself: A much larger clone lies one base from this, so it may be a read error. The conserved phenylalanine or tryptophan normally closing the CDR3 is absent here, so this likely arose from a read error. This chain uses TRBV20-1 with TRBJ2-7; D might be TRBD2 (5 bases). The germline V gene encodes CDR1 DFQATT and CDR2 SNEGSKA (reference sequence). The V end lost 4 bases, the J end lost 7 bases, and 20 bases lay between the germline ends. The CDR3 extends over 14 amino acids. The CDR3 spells CSATQRLSVWEQYL. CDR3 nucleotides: TGCAGTGCTACCCAACGGCTTAGCGTCTGGGAGCAGTACCTC.

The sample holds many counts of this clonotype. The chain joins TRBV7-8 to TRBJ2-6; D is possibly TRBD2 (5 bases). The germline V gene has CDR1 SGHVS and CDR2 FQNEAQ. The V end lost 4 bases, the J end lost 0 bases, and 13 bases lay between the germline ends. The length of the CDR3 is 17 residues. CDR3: CASSSSPGISGANVLTF. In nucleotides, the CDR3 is TGTGCCAGCAGCTCTAGCCCGGGCATCTCTGGGGCCAACGTCCTGACTTTC. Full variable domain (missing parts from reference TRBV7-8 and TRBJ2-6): GAGVSQSPRYKVAKRGQDVALRCDPISGHVSLFWYQQALGQGPEFLTYFQNEAQLDKSGLPSDRFFAERPEGSVSTLKIQRTQQEDSAVYLCASSSSPGISGANVLTFGAGSRLTVL.

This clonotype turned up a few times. CDR3 residues: CASSLGPRGVPQETQYF. CDR3 coding DNA: TGTGCCAGCAGCTTAGGGCCGCGGGGGGTCCCTCAAGAGACCCAGTACTTC. The chain recombines TRBV7-2 with TRBJ2-5, with TRBD2 matching over 8 bases. The CDR3 covers 17 residues. Per the germline V gene, CDR1 is SGHTA and CDR2 is FQGNSA. Unmatched junction bases numbered 9, after V lost 1 base and J lost 2 bases.

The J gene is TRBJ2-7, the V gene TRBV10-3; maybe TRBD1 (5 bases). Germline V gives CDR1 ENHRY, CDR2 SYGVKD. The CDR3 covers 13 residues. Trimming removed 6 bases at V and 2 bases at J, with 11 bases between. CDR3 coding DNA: TGTGCCATCAGCCAGGACATTGCCTACGAGCAGTACTTC. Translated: CAISQDIAYEQYF.

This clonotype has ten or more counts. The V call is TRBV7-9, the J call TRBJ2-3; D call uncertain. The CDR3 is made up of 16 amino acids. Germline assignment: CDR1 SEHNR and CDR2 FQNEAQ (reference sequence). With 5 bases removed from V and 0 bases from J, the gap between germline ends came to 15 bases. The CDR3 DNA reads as TGTGCCAGCAGCCCCTCGAGTGGCTCTAGCACAGATACGCAGTATTTT. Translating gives CASSPSSGSSTDTQYF.

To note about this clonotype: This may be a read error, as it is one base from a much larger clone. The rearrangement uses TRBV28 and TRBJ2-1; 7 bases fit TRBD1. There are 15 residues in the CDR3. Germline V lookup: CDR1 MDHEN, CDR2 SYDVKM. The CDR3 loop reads CSSTQGTERNNEQFF. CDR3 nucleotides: TGTTCCAGCACCCAGGGGACAGAAAGGAACAATGAGCAGTTCTTC. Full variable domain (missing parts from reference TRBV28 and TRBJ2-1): DVKVTQSSRYLVKRTGEKVFLECVQDMDHENMFWYRQDPGLGLRLIYFSYDVKMKEKGDIPEGYSVSREKKERFSLILESASTNQTSMYLCSSTQGTERNNEQFFGPGTRLTVL.

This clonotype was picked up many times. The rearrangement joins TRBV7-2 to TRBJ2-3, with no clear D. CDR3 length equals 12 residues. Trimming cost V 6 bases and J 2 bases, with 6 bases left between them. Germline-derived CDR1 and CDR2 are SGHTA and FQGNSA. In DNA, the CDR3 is TGTGCCAGCAGAGGAAACACAGATACGCAGTATTTT. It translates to CASRGNTDTQYF.

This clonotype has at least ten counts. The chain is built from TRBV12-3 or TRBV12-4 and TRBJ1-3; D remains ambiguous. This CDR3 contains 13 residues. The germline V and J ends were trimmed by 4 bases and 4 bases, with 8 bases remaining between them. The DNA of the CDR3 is TGTGCCAGCAGTTACCCTCCGGGAAACACCATATATTTT. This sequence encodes CASSYPPGNTIYF.

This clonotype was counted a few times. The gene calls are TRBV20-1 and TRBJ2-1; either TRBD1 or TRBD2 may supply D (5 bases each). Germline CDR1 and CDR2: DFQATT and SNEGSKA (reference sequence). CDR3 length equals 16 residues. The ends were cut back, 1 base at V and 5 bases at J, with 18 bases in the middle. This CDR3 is CSARGPGQGKNNEQFF. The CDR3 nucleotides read TGCAGTGCTAGAGGTCCGGGGCAGGGAAAAAACAATGAGCAGTTCTTC.

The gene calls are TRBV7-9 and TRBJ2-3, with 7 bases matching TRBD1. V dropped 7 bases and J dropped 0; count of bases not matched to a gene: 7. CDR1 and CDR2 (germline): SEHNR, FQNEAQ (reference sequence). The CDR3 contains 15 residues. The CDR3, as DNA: TGTGCCAGCATCCCCCGGGACAGCAGCACAGATACGCAGTATTTT. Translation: CASIPRDSSTDTQYF.

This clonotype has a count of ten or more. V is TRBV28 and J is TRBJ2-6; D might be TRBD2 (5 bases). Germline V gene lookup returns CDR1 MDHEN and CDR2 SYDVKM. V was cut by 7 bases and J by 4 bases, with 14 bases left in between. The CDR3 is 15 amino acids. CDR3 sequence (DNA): TGTGCCAGCACCACTGGACTGTCCGGGGCCAACGTCCTGACTTTC. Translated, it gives CASTTGLSGANVLTF. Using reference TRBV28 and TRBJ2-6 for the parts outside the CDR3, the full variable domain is DVKVTQSSRYLVKRTGEKVFLECVQDMDHENMFWYRQDPGLGLRLIYFSYDVKMKEKGDIPEGYSVSREKKERFSLILESASTNQTSMYLCASTTGLSGANVLTFGAGSRLTVL.

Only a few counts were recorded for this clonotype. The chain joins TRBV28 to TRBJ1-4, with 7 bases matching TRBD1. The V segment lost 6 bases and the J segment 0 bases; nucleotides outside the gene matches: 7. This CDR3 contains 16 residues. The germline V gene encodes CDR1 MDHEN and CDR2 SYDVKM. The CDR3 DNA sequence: TGTGCCAGCAGCCCCGGACAGGCCTCAACTAATGAAAAACTGTTTTTT. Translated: CASSPGQASTNEKLFF.

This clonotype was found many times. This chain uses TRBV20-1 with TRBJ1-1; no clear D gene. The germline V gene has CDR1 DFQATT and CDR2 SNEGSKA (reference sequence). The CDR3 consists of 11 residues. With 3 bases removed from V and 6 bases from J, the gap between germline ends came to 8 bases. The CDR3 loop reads CSASPFPEAFF. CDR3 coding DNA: TGCAGTGCTAGTCCCTTCCCTGAAGCTTTCTTT.

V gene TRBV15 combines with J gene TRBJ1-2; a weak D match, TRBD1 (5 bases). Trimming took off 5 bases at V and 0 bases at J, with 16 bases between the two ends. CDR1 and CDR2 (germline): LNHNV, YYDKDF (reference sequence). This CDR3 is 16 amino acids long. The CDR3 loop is CATSPGPRETNYGYTF. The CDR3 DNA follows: TGTGCCACCAGCCCGGGGCCAAGAGAAACTAACTATGGCTACACCTTC.

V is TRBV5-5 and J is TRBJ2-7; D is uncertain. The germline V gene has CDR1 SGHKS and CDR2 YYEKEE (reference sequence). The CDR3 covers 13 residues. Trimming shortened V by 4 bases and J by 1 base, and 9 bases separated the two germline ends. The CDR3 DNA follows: TGTGCCAGCAGCCCATGGGTGTCCTACGAGCAGTACTTC. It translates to CASSPWVSYEQYF.

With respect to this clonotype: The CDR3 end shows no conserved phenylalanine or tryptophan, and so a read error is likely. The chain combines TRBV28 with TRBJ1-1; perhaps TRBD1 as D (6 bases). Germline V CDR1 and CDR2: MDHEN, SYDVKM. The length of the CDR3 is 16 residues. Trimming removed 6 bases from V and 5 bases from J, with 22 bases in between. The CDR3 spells CASSLNQGSGSTEAFV. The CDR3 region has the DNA TGTGCCAGCAGCCTGAACCAGGGGAGTGGGAGTACTGAAGCTTTCGTT.